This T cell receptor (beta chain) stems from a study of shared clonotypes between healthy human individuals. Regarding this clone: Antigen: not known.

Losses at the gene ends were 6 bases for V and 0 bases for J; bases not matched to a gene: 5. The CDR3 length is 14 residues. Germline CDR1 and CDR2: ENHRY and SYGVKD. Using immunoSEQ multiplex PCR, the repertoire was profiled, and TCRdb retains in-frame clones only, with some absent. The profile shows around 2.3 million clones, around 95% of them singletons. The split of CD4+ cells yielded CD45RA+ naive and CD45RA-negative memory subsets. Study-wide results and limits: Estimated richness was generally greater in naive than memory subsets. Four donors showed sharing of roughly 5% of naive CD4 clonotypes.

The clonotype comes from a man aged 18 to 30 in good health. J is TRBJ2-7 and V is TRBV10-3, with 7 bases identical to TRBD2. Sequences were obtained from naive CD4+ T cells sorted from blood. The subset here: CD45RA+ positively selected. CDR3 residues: CAIRRGRDSYEQYF. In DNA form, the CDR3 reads TGTGCCATCAGGAGAGGGAGGGACTCCTACGAGCAGTACTTC.